In its sample, the clone carrying this T cell receptor (beta chain) was seen many times. With V trimmed by 3 bases and J by 3 bases, 11 bases remained unmatched. Germline CDR1 is SQVTM and CDR2 is ANQGSEA. The CDR3 covers 17 residues. These data are taken from a study of T cells after yellow fever vaccination. Overall study findings and caveats: Clonotypes appearing in both CD4 and CD8 compartments existed, and their share was small.

MiXCR was run by TCRdb on the 5' RACE reads, yielding one entry per CDR3 protein. Seen here are 40,000 to 50,000 distinct CDR3 sequences, roughly 6.4% observed once, and the top ten hold 15%. This TCR derives from a man aged 30 to 39 who received the YFV17D yellow fever vaccine. Sequencing used CD8+ T cells not binding an NS4B(214-222) dextramer, sorted from PBMCs, obtained 45 days after the yellow fever booster vaccination. This chain connects TRBV29-1 to TRBJ2-2; 9 nucleotides match TRBD1. CDR3: CSVDLVDRGGDTGELFF. In DNA form, the CDR3 reads TGCAGCGTTGACCTAGTGGACAGGGGTGGGGACACCGGGGAGCTGTTTTTT.